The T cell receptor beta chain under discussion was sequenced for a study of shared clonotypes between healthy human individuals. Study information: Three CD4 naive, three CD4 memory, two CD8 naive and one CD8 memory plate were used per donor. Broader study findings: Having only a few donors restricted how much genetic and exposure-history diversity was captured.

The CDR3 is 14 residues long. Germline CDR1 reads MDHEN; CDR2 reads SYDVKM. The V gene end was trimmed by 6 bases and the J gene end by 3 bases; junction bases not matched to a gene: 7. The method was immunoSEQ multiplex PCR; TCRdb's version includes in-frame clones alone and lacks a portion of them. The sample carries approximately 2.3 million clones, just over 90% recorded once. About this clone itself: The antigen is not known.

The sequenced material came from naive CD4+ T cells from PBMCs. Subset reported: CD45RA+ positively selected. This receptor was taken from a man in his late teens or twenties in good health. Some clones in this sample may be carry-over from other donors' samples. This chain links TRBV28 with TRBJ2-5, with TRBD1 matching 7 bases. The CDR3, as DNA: TGTGCCAGCAGGGCAACCGGGACAGAAGAGACCCAGTACTTC. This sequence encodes CASRATGTEETQYF.